This T cell receptor (beta chain) was obtained from a study of blood T cell repertoires in COVID-19. For the study at large: The samples span acute and convalescent COVID-19 from the United States, Italy and Spain.

Assay: immunoSEQ multiplex PCR; the TCRdb copy retains only in-frame clones and omits some. Found here are over 350,000 clones, approximately 88% of them singletons; the top ten hold over 0.9%. The CDR3 spans 16 residues. Trimming took 3 bases from V and 4 from J, leaving 15 bases between them. CDR1 is KGHDR, CDR2 SFDVKD, per germline. The source of this sequence is a young woman with acute COVID-19. The rearrangement joins TRBV24-1 to TRBJ2-1; D ambiguous. Sequenced: PBMCs or T cells enriched from blood (not recorded which). The CDR3 sequence: CATSDNRPTTYNEQFF. The CDR3 DNA follows: TGTGCCACCAGTGATAACCGACCTACTACGTACAATGAGCAGTTCTTC.